Detailed here is one T cell receptor (beta chain). These data belong to a study of blood T cell repertoires in COVID-19. Study information: Sites across the United States, Italy and Spain contributed samples from acute and convalescent COVID-19. T cells, B-cell-depleted T cells, or PBMCs provided the cDNA or gDNA that served as material.

In Seattle, patients joined the study during active infection and were tracked longitudinally. V was cut by 2 bases and J by 7 bases, with 15 bases left in between. The CDR3 extends over 16 amino acids. Germline CDR1 is SNHLY and CDR2 is FYNNEI. How the authors handled the data: Quantification of nucleated cells was approximated via reference gene primer amplification. Assay used: immunoSEQ multiplex PCR; TCRdb lists only in-frame clones, some missing. Clone size and the V and J calls come from that table; the DNA yielded D and trimming. The sample shows just over 300,000 clones, around 92% of them seen only once.

This TCR derives from a woman aged 25 to 39 with COVID-19, enrolled during active disease. The sample was peripheral blood. The chain recombines TRBV2 with TRBJ1-6; unclear D gene. In DNA, the CDR3 is TGTGCCAGCAGTGAACCGGCAGGTGGAGGCAATTCACCCCTCCACTTT. This codes for CASSEPAGGGNSPLHF. The full variable domain, its missing parts supplied by reference TRBV2 and TRBJ1-6, is EPEVTQTPSHQVTQMGQEVILRCVPISNHLYFYWYRQILGQKVEFLVSFYNNEISEKSEIFDDQFSVERPDGSNFTLKIRSTKLEDSAMYFCASSEPAGGGNSPLHFGNGTRLTVT.